The 32 T cell receptor beta chains presented below share a single source sample, sequenced in a study of blood T cell repertoires in COVID-19. Libraries were prepared by immunoSEQ multiplex PCR; TCRdb keeps only in-frame clonotypes and omits some of them. Here the sample spans a few hundred thousand clones, more than 80% being singletons. Sequencing was performed on peripheral blood. The source is a woman aged 40 to 50 with acute or convalescent COVID-19.

This chain uses TRBV27 with TRBJ1-1; the D is unclear. Trimming stripped 3 bases from V and 1 base from J, with 12 bases between. Germline CDR1 reads MNHEY; CDR2 reads SMNVEV (reference sequence). CDR3 length equals 15 residues. The CDR3 DNA follows: TGTGCCAGCAGTTTGGGAGGACGGGGGAACACTGAAGCTTTCTTT. Its translation: CASSLGGRGNTEAFF.

This chain links TRBV5-8 with TRBJ1-5; D gene uncertain. The CDR3 sequence is 15 residues long. CDR1 and CDR2 (germline): SGHTS, YDEGEE. V was shortened by 0 bases and J by 0 bases, with 7 bases between the two germline ends. The CDR3 loop is CASSLAPYSNQPQHF. CDR3 bases: TGTGCCAGCAGCTTGGCCCCTTATAGCAATCAGCCCCAGCATTTT.

The gene calls are TRBV6-6 and TRBJ2-5, with 8 bases identical to TRBD1. Germline CDR1 reads MNHNY; CDR2 reads SVGAGI (reference sequence). CDR3 size: 14 residues. V shed 1 base and J 4 bases; nucleotides not matched to a gene: 2. CDR3 coding DNA: TGTGCCAGCAGTTACTACGACAGGGGAGAGACCCAGTACTTC. Amino acids: CASSYYDRGETQYF.

V is TRBV12-5 and J is TRBJ1-2; D gene uncertain. The germline V gene has CDR1 LGHNT and CDR2 FRNRAP. V dropped 6 bases and J dropped 1 base, with 18 bases sitting between them. The CDR3 length is 16 residues. The CDR3 DNA reads as TGTGCTAGTGGCCGAACCCGACATATGGGTAACTATGGCTACACCTTC. Translating gives CASGRTRHMGNYGYTF.

This clone has a handful of counts. The rearrangement links TRBV19 to TRBJ1-6, with a possible D match to TRBD1 (6 bases). This CDR3 comprises 12 residues. Per the germline V gene, CDR1 is LNHDA and CDR2 is SQIVND (reference sequence). V was cut by 5 bases and J by 7 bases, with 6 bases left in between. CDR3 sequence reads: CASSDRNSPLHF. The CDR3 DNA reads TGTGCCAGTAGTGACAGGAATTCACCCCTCCACTTT.

This rearrangement joins TRBV7-8 to TRBJ1-4, with 8 nucleotides matching TRBD1. Trimming removed 5 bases from V and 4 bases from J; junction bases left unmatched: 6. Germline V gene lookup returns CDR1 SGHVS and CDR2 FQNEAQ. The CDR3 is 15 amino acids. Here the CDR3 reads CASSQEGQVNEKLFF. The CDR3 DNA follows: TGTGCCAGCAGCCAGGAGGGACAGGTTAATGAAAAACTGTTTTTT.

This rearrangement joins TRBV20-1 to TRBJ2-1; tentatively, D is TRBD2 (6 bases). Germline V lookup: CDR1 DFQATT, CDR2 SNEGSKA (reference sequence). Trimming took off 3 bases at V and 8 bases at J, with 17 bases between the two ends. The CDR3 consists of 14 residues. The CDR3, as DNA: TGCAGTGCTAGTCGTCCAGGAGGGAAAGATGAGCAGTTCTTC. This codes for CSASRPGGKDEQFF.

The CDR3: CASSWRGFNYGYTF. CDR3 in DNA: TGCGCCAGCAGCTGGAGGGGATTCAACTATGGCTACACCTTC. This sequence joins TRBV5-1 and TRBJ1-2, with D possibly TRBD1 on 5 matching bases. The germline V gene encodes CDR1 SGHRS and CDR2 YFSETQ. The ends were cut back, 3 bases at V and 2 bases at J, with 11 bases in the middle. The CDR3 contains 14 residues.

This chain joins TRBV6-1 and TRBJ1-2; 10 positions agree with TRBD1. Trimming removed 2 bases from V and 7 bases from J; junction bases left unmatched: 7. The germline V gene has CDR1 MNHNS and CDR2 SASEGT. This CDR3 comprises 15 residues. The CDR3, as DNA: TGTGCCAGCAGTGAAAGGGGACAGGGGAGGTTTGGCTACACCTTC. Translating gives CASSERGQGRFGYTF.

The V call is TRBV5-6, the J call TRBJ1-1, with TRBD1 matching over 8 bases. In germline, CDR1 is SGHDT, CDR2 YYEEEE. The CDR3 is 15 residues long. J gave up 5 bases and V 6 bases, and 12 bases lay outside the gene matches. CDR3 protein: CASTPRQGAGTEAFF. In DNA, the CDR3 is TGTGCCAGCACCCCAAGGCAGGGGGCGGGGACTGAAGCTTTCTTT. Combining the CDR3 with reference TRBV5-6 and TRBJ1-1 gives the whole variable domain DAGVTQSPTHLIKTRGQQVTLRCSPKSGHDTVSWYQQALGQGPQFIFQYYEEEERQRGNFPDRFSGHQFPNYSSELNVNALLLGDSALYLCASTPRQGAGTEAFFGQGTRLTVV.

V and J are TRBV7-6 and TRBJ2-2; 7 bases are shared with TRBD1. V trimming: 5 bases; J trimming: 0 bases; junction bases outside the gene matches: 6. The germline V gene has CDR1 SGHVS and CDR2 FNYEAQ. The CDR3 consists of 16 residues. The CDR3 region is CASSPGQNANTGELFF. The CDR3 DNA is TGTGCCAGCAGCCCGGGACAGAACGCGAACACCGGGGAGCTGTTTTTT.

About this clone: Germline and junction disagree at one end, which may indicate a read error. The chain couples TRBV10-1 to TRBJ1-5; TRBD1 might be the D (5 bases). This CDR3 spans 13 amino acids. Germline CDR1 is WNHNN and CDR2 is SYGVQD (reference sequence). The CDR3 reads CAGRRGGNQPQHF. CDR3 coding DNA: TGCGCCGGCAGAAGGGGTGGCAATCAGCCCCAGCATTTT.

This clone was picked up many times. The chain links TRBV11-2 to TRBJ2-7; 9 bases map to TRBD1. The V segment lost 5 bases and the J segment 3 bases; nucleotides outside the gene matches: 5. The CDR3 is made up of 14 amino acids. Germline CDR1 and CDR2: SGHAT and FQNNGV. The CDR3 protein is CASSPRQGVYEQYV. The DNA for the CDR3 is TGTGCCAGCAGCCCCCGACAGGGGGTCTACGAGCAGTACGTC.

The chain has TRBV6-5 and TRBJ1-5; 9 bases fit TRBD1. Germline assignment: CDR1 MNHEY and CDR2 SVGAGI. CDR3 size: 14 residues. Trimming took 5 bases from V and 5 from J; bases not matched to a gene: 4. CDR3: CASSLTGGHQPQHF. CDR3 coding DNA: TGTGCCAGCAGTCTTACAGGGGGCCATCAGCCCCAGCATTTT.

A single count supports this clone. This chain joins TRBV29-1 and TRBJ1-4; unclear D gene. Germline V CDR1 and CDR2: SQVTM, ANQGSEA. Trimming cost V 4 bases and J 0 bases, with 9 bases left between them. The CDR3 is 14 residues long. The CDR3 region is CSVGHPATNEKLFF. The CDR3 DNA sequence: TGCAGCGTTGGGCATCCCGCAACTAATGAAAAACTGTTTTTT. The complete variable domain, with remaining parts taken from reference TRBV29-1 and TRBJ1-4, reads SAVISQKPSRDICQRGTSLTIQCQVDSQVTMMFWYRQQPGQSLTLIATANQGSEATYESGFVIDKFPISRPNLTFSTLTVSNMSPEDSSIYLCSVGHPATNEKLFFGSGTQLSVL.

About this clone: Other nucleotide sequences from this sample produce the same CDR3. The rearrangement links TRBV5-1 to TRBJ2-5; D may be TRBD2 (5 bases). Germline CDR1 SGHRS, CDR2 YFSETQ. V was shortened by 0 bases and J by 5 bases, with 5 bases between the two germline ends. This CDR3 has 12 residues. CDR3 in amino acids: CASSLGEETQYF. The CDR3 DNA sequence: TGCGCCAGCAGCTTGGGGGAGGAGACCCAGTACTTC.

The gene calls are TRBV5-1 and TRBJ1-3; D possibly corresponds to TRBD1 (5 bases). This CDR3 is built from 14 residues. CDR1 and CDR2 (germline): SGHRS, YFSETQ. V lost 3 bases, J lost 4 bases, and 11 bases lay in between. CDR3 protein: CASSSSGVGNTIYF. The CDR3 DNA reads TGCGCCAGCAGCTCGTCGGGGGTAGGAAACACCATATATTTT.

The chain recombines TRBV5-1 with TRBJ1-6; D possibly corresponds to TRBD1 (5 bases). V shed 0 bases and J shed 9 bases, with 25 bases lying between them. This CDR3 is 19 amino acids long. The germline CDR1 and CDR2 sequences are SGHRS and YFSETQ. CDR3 in amino acids: CASSLAGGKEATLVSPLHF. The DNA for the CDR3 is TGCGCCAGCAGCTTGGCCGGGGGGAAAGAAGCCACGCTCGTTTCACCCCTCCACTTT.

The chain links TRBV5-6 to TRBJ1-5; D remains unclear. The germline gives CDR1 SGHDT, CDR2 YYEEEE. CDR3 size: 13 residues. V gave up 0 bases and J gave up 11 bases, with 12 bases separating them. CDR3 sequence: CASSLGHPGAQHF. In DNA form, the CDR3 reads TGTGCCAGCAGCTTGGGGCACCCCGGAGCCCAGCATTTT.

The CDR3 nucleotides are TGTGCCAGTTCGGAGTTTGCAACTAATGAAAAACTGTTTTTT. Amino acids: CASSEFATNEKLFF. The chain employs TRBV6-5 and TRBJ1-4; no firm D call. Germline V gene lookup returns CDR1 MNHEY and CDR2 SVGAGI. Trimming removed 9 bases at V and 0 bases at J, with 11 bases between. The CDR3 covers 14 residues.

The chain couples TRBV5-8 to TRBJ2-5; D possibly corresponds to TRBD1 (6 bases). Trimming stripped 4 bases from V and 1 base from J, with 11 bases between. CDR3 length: 14 amino acids. Germline assignment: CDR1 SGHTS and CDR2 YDEGEE. The CDR3 DNA reads TGTGCCAGCAGCCGATTAGGGGGCCAAGAGACCCAGTACTTC. Translated: CASSRLGGQETQYF.

The gene calls are TRBV5-4 and TRBJ1-2; D not resolved. Trimming pared 2 bases from V and 0 bases from J, leaving 8 bases between. The CDR3 length is 14 residues. Germline CDR1 and CDR2: SGHNT and YYREEE (reference sequence). The DNA for the CDR3 is TGTGCCAGCAGCTTCGCAGGTCCTAACTATGGCTACACCTTC. As protein: CASSFAGPNYGYTF. The complete variable domain, with remaining parts taken from reference TRBV5-4 and TRBJ1-2, reads ETGVTQSPTHLIKTRGQQVTLRCSSQSGHNTVSWYQQALGQGPQFIFQYYREEENGRGNFPPRFSGLQFPNYSSELNVNALELDDSALYLCASSFAGPNYGYTFGSGTRLTVV.

V usage is TRBV6-5 and J usage is TRBJ1-2; D perhaps matches TRBD1 (6 bases). Germline CDR1 is MNHEY and CDR2 is SVGAGI. V gave up 4 bases and J gave up 7 bases, with 19 bases separating them. The CDR3 has 15 residues. CDR3 protein: CASSLGTGGAAGYTF. In DNA form, the CDR3 reads TGTGCCAGCAGTTTGGGGACCGGGGGGGCGGCTGGCTACACCTTC.

The chain has TRBV5-6 and TRBJ1-5, with 9 nucleotides matching TRBD1. Trimming took 0 bases from V and 7 from J; bases not matched to a gene: 8. CDR1 and CDR2 from the germline V gene are SGHDT and YYEEEE. There are 16 residues in the CDR3. The CDR3 coding sequence is TGTGCCAGCAGCTTGGCCGGGACAGGGATAGGGCAGCCCCAGCATTTT. As protein: CASSLAGTGIGQPQHF.

The chain recombines TRBV4-1 with TRBJ1-2, with 10 bases matching TRBD1. CDR1 and CDR2 from the germline V gene are MGHRA and YSYEKL. The V and J ends lost 0 bases and 8 bases, in that order; junction bases with no gene match: 6. This CDR3 spans 15 amino acids. The chain's CDR3 is CASSQEERDRGGYTF. The CDR3 bases are TGCGCCAGCAGCCAAGAAGAAAGGGACAGGGGAGGCTACACCTTC.

CDR3 loop: CASSLDGEAYNEQFF. The CDR3 DNA reads as TGCGCCAGCAGCTTGGACGGGGAGGCCTACAATGAGCAGTTCTTC. V gene TRBV5-1 combines with J gene TRBJ2-1, with D maybe TRBD2 (6 bases). V lost 0 bases and J lost 2, with 9 bases in between. Germline CDR1 is SGHRS and CDR2 is YFSETQ. The CDR3 totals 15 residues.

The V gene is TRBV19, the J gene TRBJ1-2; D possibly corresponds to TRBD1 (5 bases). Germline CDR1 reads LNHDA; CDR2 reads SQIVND (reference sequence). The CDR3 covers 13 residues. V lost 3 bases and J 6 bases, leaving 11 bases between the germline ends. CDR3 DNA sequence: TGTGCCAGTAGTATTCAGGGTGGAAATGGCTACACCTTC. This sequence encodes CASSIQGGNGYTF.

The chain has TRBV6-5 and TRBJ2-3, with a tentative D call TRBD1 (6 bases). CDR1 MNHEY and CDR2 SVGAGI come from the germline V gene. The germline V and J ends were trimmed by 4 bases and 10 bases, with 9 bases remaining between them. There are 11 residues in the CDR3. The CDR3 sequence: CASSSTGAQYF. The CDR3 nucleotides are TGTGCCAGCAGTTCGACAGGAGCGCAGTATTTT.

V gene TRBV6-5 combines with J gene TRBJ1-1, with D possibly matching TRBD1 (6 bases). Trimming removed 6 bases at V and 1 base at J, with 12 bases between. CDR1 is MNHEY and CDR2 is SVGAGI in the germline V gene. The CDR3 spans 14 residues. CDR3 in amino acids: CASRHRERNTEAFF. CDR3 sequence (DNA): TGTGCCAGCAGGCACAGGGAAAGGAACACTGAAGCTTTCTTT.

In DNA, the CDR3 is TGCGCCAGCAGCTTGTCCGGGGTCTCCTACGAGCAGTACGTC. As protein: CASSLSGVSYEQYV. This sequence joins TRBV5-1 and TRBJ2-7; D is perhaps TRBD2 (5 bases). Trimming took off 1 base at V and 0 bases at J, with 8 bases between the two ends. In germline, CDR1 is SGHRS, CDR2 YFSETQ. The CDR3 extends over 14 amino acids.

This clone occurred once. The chain links TRBV18 to TRBJ1-6, with 8 bases matching TRBD1. The CDR3 has 15 amino acids. CDR1 is KGHSH and CDR2 is LQKENI in the germline V gene. The ends lost 0 bases at V and 5 bases at J; junction bases unmatched: 0. The CDR3 nucleotides read TGTGCCAGCTCACCACCGACAGGGGATAATTCACCCCTCCACTTT. Its translation: CASSPPTGDNSPLHF.

This clone appeared once. This sample also contains other DNA sequences that code for the same CDR3. The gene calls are TRBV11-2 and TRBJ1-2; perhaps TRBD1 as D (5 bases). V was pared by 5 bases and J by 2 bases, with 12 bases between. The CDR3 contains 14 residues. The germline CDR1 and CDR2 sequences are SGHAT and FQNNGV. CDR3 coding DNA: TGTGCCAGCAGCCTAGGACAAATAAACTATGGCTACACCTTC. Translating gives CASSLGQINYGYTF.